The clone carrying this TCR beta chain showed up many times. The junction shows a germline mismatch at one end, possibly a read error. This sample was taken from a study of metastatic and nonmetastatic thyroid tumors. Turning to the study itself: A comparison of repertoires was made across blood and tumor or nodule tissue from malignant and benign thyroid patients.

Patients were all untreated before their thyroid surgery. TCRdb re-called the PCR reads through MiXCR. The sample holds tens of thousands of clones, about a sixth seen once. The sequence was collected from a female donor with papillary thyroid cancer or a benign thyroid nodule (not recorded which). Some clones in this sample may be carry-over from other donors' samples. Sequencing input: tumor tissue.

CDR3 in DNA: TGTGCCAGCAGCTTATTCCTAGGGAAGAGCATAAACTTC. Translated: CASSLFLGKSINF. This chain links TRBV7-9 with TRBJ2-7; D not resolved. The length of the CDR3 is 13 residues. Germline V gene data show CDR1 as SEHNR and CDR2 as FQNEAQ (reference sequence). Combining the CDR3 with reference TRBV7-9 and TRBJ2-7 gives the whole variable domain DTGVSQNPRHKITKRGQNVTFRCDPISEHNRLYWYRQTLGQGPEFLTYFQNEAQLEKSRLLSDRFSAERPKGSFSTLEIQRTEQGDSAMYLCASSLFLGKSINFGPGTRLTVT.